This entry concerns a single TCR beta chain. Its matching antigen is unknown. The data are from a study of a mutant IDH1 vaccine in newly diagnosed glioma. The length of the CDR3 is 14 residues. Germline V gene sequence: CDR1 MGHRA, CDR2 YSYEKL. V was pared by 4 bases and J by 2 bases, with 6 bases between. Generated by immunoSEQ multiplex PCR, the TCRdb table keeps only in-frame clones and is missing some. The profile shows tens of thousands of clones, roughly 80% of them singletons. Time point in this sample: week 23, last vaccination. Vaccine doses each comprised 300 ug of mutant IDH1 20-mer peptide, with topical imiquimod.

The chain carries TRBV4-1 and TRBJ2-6; the D is unclear. The specimen comprised PBMCs, sampled from a glioma patient whose treatment included an IDH1 peptide vaccine. The clonotype was recovered from a man aged 50 or older with glioma. CDR3 bases: TGCGCCAGCAGCCCTGCGGCTGGGGCCAACGTCCTGACTTTC. This codes for CASSPAAGANVLTF.